Listed here are 3 T cell receptor beta chains from one sample, sequenced in a study of blood T cell repertoires in COVID-19. The method was immunoSEQ multiplex PCR; TCRdb's version includes in-frame clones alone and lacks a portion of them. The table shows about 210,000 clones, with around 82% occurring only once. Sequencing was performed on PBMCs or T cells enriched from blood (not recorded which). The source of these receptors is a man aged 25 to 40 with acute COVID-19.

This clone showed up just once. The rearrangement uses TRBV28 and TRBJ2-5, with a possible D match to TRBD2 (6 bases). Germline V gene sequence: CDR1 MDHEN, CDR2 SYDVKM. Trimming removed 6 bases at V and 5 bases at J, with 16 bases between. The CDR3 contains 14 residues. The CDR3 loop reads CASSQSGGWETQYF. The CDR3 DNA follows: TGTGCCAGCAGCCAGTCCGGGGGATGGGAGACCCAGTACTTC. The variable domain in full, with the rest retrieved from reference TRBV28 and TRBJ2-5, is DVKVTQSSRYLVKRTGEKVFLECVQDMDHENMFWYRQDPGLGLRLIYFSYDVKMKEKGDIPEGYSVSREKKERFSLILESASTNQTSMYLCASSQSGGWETQYFGPGTRLLVL.

The genes are TRBV28 and TRBJ1-5; D is unresolved. Trimming pared 3 bases from V and 4 bases from J, leaving 7 bases between. In germline, CDR1 is MDHEN, CDR2 SYDVKM. The CDR3 is 13 residues long. The CDR3 nucleotides read TGTGCCAGCAGTTTTAACAAAAATCAGCCCCAGCATTTT. Translating gives CASSFNKNQPQHF.

V and J are TRBV7-3 and TRBJ2-1; TRBD1 aligns across 7 bases. CDR3 length equals 15 residues. Germline-derived CDR1 and CDR2 are SGHTA and FQGTGA. J lost 4 bases, V lost 5 bases, and 8 bases had no gene match. CDR3 sequence (DNA): TGTGCCAGCAGCCATAGACAGGGTGGTTACAATGAGCAGTTCTTC. Translated, it gives CASSHRQGGYNEQFF.